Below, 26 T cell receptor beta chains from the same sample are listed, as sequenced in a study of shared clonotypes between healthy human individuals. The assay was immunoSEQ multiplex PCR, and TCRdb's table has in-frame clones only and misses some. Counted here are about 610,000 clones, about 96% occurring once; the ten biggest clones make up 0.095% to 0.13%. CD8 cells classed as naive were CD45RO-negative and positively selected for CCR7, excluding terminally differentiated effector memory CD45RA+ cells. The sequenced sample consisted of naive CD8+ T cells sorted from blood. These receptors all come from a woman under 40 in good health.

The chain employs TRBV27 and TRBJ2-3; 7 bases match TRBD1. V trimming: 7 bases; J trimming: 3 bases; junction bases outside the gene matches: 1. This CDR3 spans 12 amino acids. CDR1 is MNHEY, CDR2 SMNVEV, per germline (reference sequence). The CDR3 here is CASKTGTDTQYF. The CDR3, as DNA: TGTGCCAGCAAGACAGGGACAGATACGCAGTATTTT.

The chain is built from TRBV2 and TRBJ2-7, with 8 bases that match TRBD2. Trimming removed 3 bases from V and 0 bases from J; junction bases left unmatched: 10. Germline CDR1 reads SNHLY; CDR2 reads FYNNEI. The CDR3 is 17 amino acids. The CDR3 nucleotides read TGTGCCAGCAGTGAGTCCTTCGGCCTAGCGGGCTCCTACGAGCAGTACTTC. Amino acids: CASSESFGLAGSYEQYF.

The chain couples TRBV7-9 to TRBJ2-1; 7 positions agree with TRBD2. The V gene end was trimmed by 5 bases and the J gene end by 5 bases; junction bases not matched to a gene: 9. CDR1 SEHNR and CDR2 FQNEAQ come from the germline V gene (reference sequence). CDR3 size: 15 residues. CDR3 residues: CASSPRTRRDNEQFF. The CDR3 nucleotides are TGTGCCAGCAGCCCTCGGACTAGGCGGGACAATGAGCAGTTCTTC.

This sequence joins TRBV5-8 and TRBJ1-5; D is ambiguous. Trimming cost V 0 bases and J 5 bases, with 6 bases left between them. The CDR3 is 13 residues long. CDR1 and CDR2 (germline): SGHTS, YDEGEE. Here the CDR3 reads CASSLAGYQPQHF. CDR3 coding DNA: TGTGCCAGCAGCTTGGCCGGTTATCAGCCCCAGCATTTT.

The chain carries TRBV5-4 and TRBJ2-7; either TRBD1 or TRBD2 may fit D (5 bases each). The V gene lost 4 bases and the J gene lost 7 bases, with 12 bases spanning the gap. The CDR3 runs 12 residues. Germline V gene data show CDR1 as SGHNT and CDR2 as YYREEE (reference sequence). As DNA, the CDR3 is TGTGCCAGCAGCCAGACCGAGGGGGAGCAGTACTTC. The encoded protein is CASSQTEGEQYF. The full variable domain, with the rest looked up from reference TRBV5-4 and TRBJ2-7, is ETGVTQSPTHLIKTRGQQVTLRCSSQSGHNTVSWYQQALGQGPQFIFQYYREEENGRGNFPPRFSGLQFPNYSSELNVNALELDDSALYLCASSQTEGEQYFGPGTRLTVT.

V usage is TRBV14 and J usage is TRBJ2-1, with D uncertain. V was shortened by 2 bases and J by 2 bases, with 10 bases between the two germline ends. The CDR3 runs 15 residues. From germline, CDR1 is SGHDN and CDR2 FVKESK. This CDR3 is CASSQISPPYNEQFF. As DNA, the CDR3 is TGTGCCAGCAGCCAAATTAGTCCCCCCTACAATGAGCAGTTCTTC.

The CDR3 reads CASSYRDRLPNTEAFF. CDR3 coding DNA: TGTGCCAGCAGTTACCGGGACAGGCTGCCGAACACTGAAGCTTTCTTT. J is TRBJ1-1 and V is TRBV5-4; TRBD1 matches at 8 bases. Per germline, CDR1 SGHNT and CDR2 YYREEE (reference sequence). The CDR3 spans 16 residues. V lost 5 bases, J lost 1 base, and 10 bases stayed unmatched.

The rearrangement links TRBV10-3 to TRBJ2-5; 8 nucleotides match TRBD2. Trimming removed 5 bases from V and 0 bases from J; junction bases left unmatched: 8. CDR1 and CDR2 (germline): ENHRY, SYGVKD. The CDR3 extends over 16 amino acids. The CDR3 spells CAISRRLASYQETQYF. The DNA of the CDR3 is TGTGCCATCAGTAGAAGACTAGCGAGCTACCAAGAGACCCAGTACTTC.

As DNA, the CDR3 is TGTGCCAGCAGTACAAGGGACCGCCCAGACGAGCAGTACTTC. This gives the protein CASSTRDRPDEQYF. This sequence joins TRBV6-6 and TRBJ2-7; possibly TRBD1 or TRBD2 for D (5 bases each). V was cut by 5 bases and J by 5 bases, with 16 bases left in between. CDR1 and CDR2 (germline): MNHNY, SVGAGI (reference sequence). The CDR3 is made up of 14 amino acids.

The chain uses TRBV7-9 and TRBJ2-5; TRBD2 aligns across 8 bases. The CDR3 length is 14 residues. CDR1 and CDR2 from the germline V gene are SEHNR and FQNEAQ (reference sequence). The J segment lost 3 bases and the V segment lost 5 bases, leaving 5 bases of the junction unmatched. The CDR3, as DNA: TGTGCCAGCAGCCGAAGCGGGGGCGAAGAGACCCAGTACTTC. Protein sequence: CASSRSGGEETQYF.

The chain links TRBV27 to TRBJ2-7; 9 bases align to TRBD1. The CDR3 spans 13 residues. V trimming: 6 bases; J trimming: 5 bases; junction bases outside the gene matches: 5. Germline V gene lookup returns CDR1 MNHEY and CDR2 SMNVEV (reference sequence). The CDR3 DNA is TGTGCCAGCAGAGGGACAGGGAAACACGAGCAGTACTTC. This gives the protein CASRGTGKHEQYF.

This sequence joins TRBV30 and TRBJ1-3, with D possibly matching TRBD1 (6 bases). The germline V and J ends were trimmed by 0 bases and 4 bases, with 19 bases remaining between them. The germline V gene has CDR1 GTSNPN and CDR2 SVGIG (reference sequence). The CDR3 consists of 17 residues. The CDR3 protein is CAWSVRRSGERGNTIYF. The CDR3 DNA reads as TGTGCCTGGAGTGTAAGGAGATCAGGGGAGAGGGGAAACACCATATATTTT. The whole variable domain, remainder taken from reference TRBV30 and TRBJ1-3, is SQTIHQWPATLVQPVGSPLSLECTVEGTSNPNLYWYRQAAGRGLQLLFYSVGIGQISSEVPQNLSASRPQDRQFILSSKKLLLSDSGFYLCAWSVRRSGERGNTIYFGEGSWLTVV.

CDR3 region: CASSSGPGANIQYF. The CDR3 nucleotides read TGTGCCAGCAGCTCCGGACCGGGAGCCAACATTCAGTACTTC. The chain recombines TRBV7-9 with TRBJ2-4; a weak D match, TRBD2 (6 bases). V lost 4 bases and J 7 bases, leaving 14 bases between the germline ends. This CDR3 has 14 amino acids. Germline CDR1 reads SEHNR; CDR2 reads FQNEAQ (reference sequence).

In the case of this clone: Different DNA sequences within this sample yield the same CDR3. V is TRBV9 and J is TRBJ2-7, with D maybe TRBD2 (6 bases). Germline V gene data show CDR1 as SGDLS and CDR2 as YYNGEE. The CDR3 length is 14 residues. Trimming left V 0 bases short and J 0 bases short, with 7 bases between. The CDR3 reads CASSVAGLSYEQYF. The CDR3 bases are TGTGCCAGCAGCGTAGCGGGACTCTCCTACGAGCAGTACTTC.

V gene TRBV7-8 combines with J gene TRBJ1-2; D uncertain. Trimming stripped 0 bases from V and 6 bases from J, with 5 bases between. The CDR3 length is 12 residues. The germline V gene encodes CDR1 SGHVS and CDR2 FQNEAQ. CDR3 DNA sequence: TGTGCCAGCAGCTTAGCATGGGATGGCTACACCTTC. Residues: CASSLAWDGYTF.

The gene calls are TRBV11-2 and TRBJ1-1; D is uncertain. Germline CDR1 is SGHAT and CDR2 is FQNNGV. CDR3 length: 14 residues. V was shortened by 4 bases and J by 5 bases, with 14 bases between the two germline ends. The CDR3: CASSSTPAWTEAFF. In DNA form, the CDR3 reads TGTGCCAGCAGCTCGACCCCGGCGTGGACTGAAGCTTTCTTT.

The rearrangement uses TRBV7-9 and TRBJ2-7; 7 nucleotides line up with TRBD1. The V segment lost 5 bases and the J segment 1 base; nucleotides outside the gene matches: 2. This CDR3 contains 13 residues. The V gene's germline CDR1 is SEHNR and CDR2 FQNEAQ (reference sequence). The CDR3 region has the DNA TGTGCCAGCAGCGGACAGGCTTCCTACGAGCAGTACTTC. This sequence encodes CASSGQASYEQYF.

The CDR3 is CASSLLPGPSTDTQYF. The CDR3 DNA reads as TGTGCCAGCAGTTTATTACCGGGACCTAGCACAGATACGCAGTATTTT. V usage is TRBV27 and J usage is TRBJ2-3; perhaps D is TRBD1 or TRBD2 (5 bases each). The CDR3 sequence is 16 residues long. The germline V gene encodes CDR1 MNHEY and CDR2 SMNVEV (reference sequence). Trimming left V 1 base short and J 0 bases short, with 11 bases between.

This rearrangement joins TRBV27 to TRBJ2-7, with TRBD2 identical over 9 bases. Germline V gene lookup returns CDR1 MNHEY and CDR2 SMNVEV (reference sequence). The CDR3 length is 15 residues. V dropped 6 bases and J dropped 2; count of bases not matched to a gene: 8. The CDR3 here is CASSRLAEAAYEQYF. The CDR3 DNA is TGTGCCAGCAGCCGACTAGCGGAAGCCGCCTACGAGCAGTACTTC.

Here the CDR3 reads CASSLPGTSGTDTQYF. In DNA form, the CDR3 reads TGTGCCAGCAGTTTACCCGGGACTAGCGGCACAGATACGCAGTATTTT. The chain recombines TRBV27 with TRBJ2-3, with 10 bases aligning to TRBD2. The J segment lost 1 base and the V segment lost 2 bases, leaving 3 bases of the junction unmatched. The CDR3 loop spans 16 amino acids. Germline V CDR1 and CDR2: MNHEY, SMNVEV (reference sequence).

The CDR3 bases are TGTGCCAGCAGTACACACCTAGCGGGAGACCCCTACGAGCAGTACTTC. Its protein is CASSTHLAGDPYEQYF. V usage is TRBV27 and J usage is TRBJ2-7; 10 nucleotides agree with TRBD2. The CDR3 has 16 residues. CDR1 and CDR2 from the germline V gene are MNHEY and SMNVEV (reference sequence). V lost 5 bases and J lost 2; bases outside the gene matches: 9.

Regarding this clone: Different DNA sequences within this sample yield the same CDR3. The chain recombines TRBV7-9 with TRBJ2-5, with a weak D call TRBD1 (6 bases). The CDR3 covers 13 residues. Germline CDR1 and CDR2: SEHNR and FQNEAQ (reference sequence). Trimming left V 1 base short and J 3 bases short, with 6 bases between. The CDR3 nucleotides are TGTGCCAGCAGCTTAGGGACAGAAGAGACCCAGTACTTC. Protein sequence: CASSLGTEETQYF.

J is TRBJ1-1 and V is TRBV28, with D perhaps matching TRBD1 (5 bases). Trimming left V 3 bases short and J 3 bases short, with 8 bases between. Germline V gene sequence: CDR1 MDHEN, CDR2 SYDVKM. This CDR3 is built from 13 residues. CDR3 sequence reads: CASSFLGHTEAFF. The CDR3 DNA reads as TGTGCCAGCAGTTTTCTGGGGCACACTGAAGCTTTCTTT.

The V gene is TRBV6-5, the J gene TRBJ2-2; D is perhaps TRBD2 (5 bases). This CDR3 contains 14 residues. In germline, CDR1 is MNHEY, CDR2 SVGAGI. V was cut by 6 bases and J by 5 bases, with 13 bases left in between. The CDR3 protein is CASSPLTGTGELFF. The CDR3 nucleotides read TGTGCCAGCAGCCCCTTGACGGGGACCGGGGAGCTGTTTTTT.

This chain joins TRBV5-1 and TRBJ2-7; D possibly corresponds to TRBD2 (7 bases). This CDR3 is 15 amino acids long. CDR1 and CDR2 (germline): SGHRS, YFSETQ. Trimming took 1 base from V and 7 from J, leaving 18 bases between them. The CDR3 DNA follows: TGCGCCAGCAGCTTGCCGGGGGGCAGTCAGGTTGAGCAGTACTTC. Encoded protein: CASSLPGGSQVEQYF.

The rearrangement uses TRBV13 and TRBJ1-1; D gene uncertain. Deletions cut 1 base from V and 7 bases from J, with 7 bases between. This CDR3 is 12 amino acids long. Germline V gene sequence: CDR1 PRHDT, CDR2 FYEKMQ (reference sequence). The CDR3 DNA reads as TGTGCCAGCAGCTTAGCCAGCATTGAAGCTTTCTTT. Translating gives CASSLASIEAFF.